The sequence of this TCR beta chain was determined in a study of T cell responses to AZD1222 COVID-19 vaccine. Study-wide findings and caveats: AZD1222 recipients seropositive at baseline numbered only six. Spike-wide coverage was observed for vaccine-associated CD4 TCRs, with dominant responses at 160-218 and 743-854. Unmutated regions of variants are reportedly targeted by nearly half of spike-specific TCRs. Increases in Spike-specific TCR breadth and depth were seen after two AZD1222 doses.

About this clone itself: The antigen remains unidentified.

Germline CDR1 and CDR2: LNHDA and SQIVND (reference sequence). The CDR3 is 13 residues long. Trimming removed 1 base from V and 6 bases from J, with 9 bases in between. The protocol was immunoSEQ multiplex PCR, while the TCRdb copy is restricted to in-frame clones and leaves out a portion. The profile shows roughly 140,000 clones, about 87% of them singletons. This receptor was obtained from an adult in good health. The material sequenced was peripheral blood, taken on day 0 of AZD1222 vaccination. V is TRBV19 and J is TRBJ1-2; D is uncertain. CDR3 in amino acids: CASSIVRLDGYTF. For the CDR3, the DNA is TGTGCCAGTAGTATAGTCCGCTTGGATGGCTACACCTTC.